This TCR beta chain is drawn from a study of Graves' ophthalmopathy and Graves' hyperthyroidism. Clinical symptoms and serum thyroxine were used for diagnosis; TRAb, thyroid ultrasound and orbital computed tomography were also relied on. In regard to this clonotype: Its target is not known.

Study observations and caveats: Thyroid clonotypes that were expanded above 0.001 frequency mostly also appeared in blood.

The CDR3 runs to 14 residues. Germline loops: CDR1 SQVTM, CDR2 ANQGSEA. The junction had 7 bases not matched to a gene; V was cut back by 3 bases and J by 5 bases. As the template, RNA transcripts were used to amplify TCR beta CDR3 regions. First-round RT-PCR used HTBI primers; second-round multiplex PCR followed. TCRdb reprocessed the multiplex PCR reads with MiXCR, giving one entry per CDR3 protein. The sample holds about 740,000 distinct CDR3 sequences; 40% are singletons and the top ten take less than 55%. The sample consisted of peripheral blood. This TCR derives from an adult man with Graves' ophthalmopathy. The chain combines TRBV29-1 with TRBJ2-3; TRBD1 matches at 8 bases. The CDR3 protein is CSVDLQGARDTQYF. DNA for the CDR3: TGCAGCGTTGACTTGCAGGGGGCCAGAGATACGCAGTATTTT.